This T cell receptor beta chain was observed in a study of blood T cell repertoires in COVID-19. Study-level background: Some COVID-19 samples were acute and others convalescent; all came from the United States, Italy and Spain. Sample material is recorded as cDNA or gDNA derived from T cells, B-cell-depleted T cells, or PBMCs.

Followed longitudinally, the Seattle patients had been enrolled during active infection. The CDR3 is 17 residues long. Between the trimmed V and J ends, which lost 0 bases and 4 bases, there was a span of 18 bases. Germline V CDR1 and CDR2: LGHDT, YNNKEL (reference sequence). In the source study's methods: Reference gene primer amplification gave estimated nucleated cell counts. The data were produced by immunoSEQ multiplex PCR, yet TCRdb's version contains in-frame clones alone and is incomplete. The D gene and trimming were derived from the DNA, and the V and J assignments and clone size from that table. The table lists 400,000 to 450,000 clones, 85% to 90% of them singletons, with 0.75% to 0.85% in the top ten.

The sample consisted of peripheral blood. The TCR originated in a man younger than 35 with COVID-19, enrolled during active disease. V usage is TRBV3-1 (or the pseudogene TRBV3-2) and J usage is TRBJ1-2, with a tentative D call TRBD1 (5 bases). The CDR3 DNA is TGTGCCAGCAGCCAAGATTTGACGGGCACAGGTGCCTATGGCTACACCTTC. Its translation is CASSQDLTGTGAYGYTF.